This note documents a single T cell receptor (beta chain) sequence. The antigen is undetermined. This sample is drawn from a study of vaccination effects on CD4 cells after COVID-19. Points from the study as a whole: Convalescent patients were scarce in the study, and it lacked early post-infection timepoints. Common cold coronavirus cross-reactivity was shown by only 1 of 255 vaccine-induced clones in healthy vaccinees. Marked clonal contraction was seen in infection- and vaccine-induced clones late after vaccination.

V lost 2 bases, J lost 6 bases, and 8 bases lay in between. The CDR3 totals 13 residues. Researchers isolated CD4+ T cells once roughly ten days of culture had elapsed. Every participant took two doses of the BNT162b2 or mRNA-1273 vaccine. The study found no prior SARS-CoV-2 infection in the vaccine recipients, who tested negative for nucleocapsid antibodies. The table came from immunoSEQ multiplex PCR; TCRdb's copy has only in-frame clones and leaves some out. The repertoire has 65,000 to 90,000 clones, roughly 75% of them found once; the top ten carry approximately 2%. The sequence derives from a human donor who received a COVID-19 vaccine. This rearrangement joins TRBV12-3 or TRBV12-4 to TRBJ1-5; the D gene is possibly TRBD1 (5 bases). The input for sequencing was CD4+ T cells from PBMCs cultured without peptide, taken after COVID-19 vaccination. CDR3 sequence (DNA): TGTGCCAGCAGTTTAAGGGGAGGTCAGCCCCAGCATTTT. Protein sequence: CASSLRGGQPQHF.